This is a list of T cell receptor beta chains from one sample in a study of blood T cell repertoires in COVID-19. Generated by immunoSEQ multiplex PCR, the TCRdb table keeps only in-frame clones and is missing some. This table has roughly 160,000 clones, roughly 82% appearing once. Sequenced sample: PBMCs or T cells enriched from blood (not recorded which). These receptors were collected from a man in his fifties who had recovered from COVID-19. Both conserved end residues are part of each CDR3. D genes are given only for firm matches. Some rows have no size entry. The others give once, few or many, or a class for an expanded clone.

j_call v_call d_call cdr3_length clone_size cdr3_nt cdr3_aa
TRBJ2-3 TRBV4-1 TRBD1 17 once TGCGCCAGCAGCCTCGCTTTCGACAGGGGGCAGACAGATACGCAGTATTTT CASSLAFDRGQTDTQYF
TRBJ2-3 TRBV7-3 TRBD2 15 once TGTGCCAGCAGCTTAAGTGGACTAGCGTCAGATACGCAGTATTTT CASSLSGLASDTQYF
TRBJ1-6 TRBV21-1 . 18 . TGTGCCAGCAGCAACTCGAGGACAGGGCCTATTGATAATTCACCCCTCCACTTT CASSNSRTGPIDNSPLHF
TRBJ2-1 TRBV11-3 . 17 . TGTGCCAGCAGCTTAGTAGGCCCGGGAGCTTTAGACAATGAGCAGTTCTTC CASSLVGPGALDNEQFF
TRBJ1-5 TRBV6-6 TRBD1 14 . TGTGCCAGCAGTTTTATGACAGAGGGGGCAGTCCAGCATTTT CASSFMTEGAVQHF
TRBJ1-4 TRBV3-1/TRBV3-2 TRBD1 16 . TGTGCCAGCAGCCTTACGAGGGGGCAAGGTAATGAAAAACTGTTTTTT CASSLTRGQGNEKLFF
TRBJ1-1 TRBV28 . 15 . TGTGCCAGCAGAGAAAATTTGGGGGGGAACACTGAAGCTTTCTTT CASRENLGGNTEAFF
TRBJ1-3 TRBV6-5 . 14 . TGTGCCAGCAGTTACTCGATAGCTGGAAACACCATATATTTT CASSYSIAGNTIYF
TRBJ2-7 TRBV3-1/TRBV3-2 . 14 . TGTGCCAGCAGCCAAGTAGGGGCTTCAGGCGAGCAGTACTTC CASSQVGASGEQYF
TRBJ2-3 TRBV4-2 TRBD2 16 . TGTGCCAGCAGCCAATTTAGCGGGGGGGGCACAGATACGCAGTATTTT CASSQFSGGGTDTQYF
TRBJ1-2 TRBV28 TRBD1 16 . TGTGCCAGCAGTTACGGGACAGGGGGCCGAAACTATGGCTACACCTTC CASSYGTGGRNYGYTF
TRBJ1-6 TRBV5-5 TRBD1 17 few TGTGCCAGCAGCTGGCCGGGACAGGGGGGTTACAATTCACCCCTCCACTTT CASSWPGQGGYNSPLHF
TRBJ2-2 TRBV4-1 . 16 . TGCGCCAGCAGCCCCCGCCATGCAGGGGACACCGGGGAGCTGTTTTTT CASSPRHAGDTGELFF
TRBJ2-3 TRBV7-8 TRBD2 17 . TGTGCCAGCAGCTCACGGACTAGCGGGGGATCCACAGATACGCAGTATTTT CASSSRTSGGSTDTQYF
TRBJ1-3 TRBV7-9 . 15 . TGTGCCAGCAGCTCTCCCACAGGGTTTGGAAACACCATATATTTT CASSSPTGFGNTIYF
TRBJ1-5 TRBV6-5 . 14 . TGTGCCAGCAGATCAACCCTCCAGAATCAGCCCCAGCATTTT CASRSTLQNQPQHF
TRBJ1-5 TRBV10-3 . 14 . TGTGCCATCAGTGAGACAACAGGGAATCAGCCCCAGCATTTT CAISETTGNQPQHF
TRBJ2-3 TRBV4-2 TRBD2 15 . TGTGCCAGCAGCACGGCTAGCGGGAGCGCAGATACGCAGTATTTT CASSTASGSADTQYF
TRBJ1-1 TRBV24-1 TRBD1 15 . TGTGCCACCAGTGGTACAGGGGCGCGATCCACTGAAGCTTTCTTT CATSGTGARSTEAFF
TRBJ2-2 TRBV11-2 TRBD1 17 . TGTGCCAGCAGCTTAGATCCCGGGACAGTTCTCACCGGGGAGCTGTTTTTT CASSLDPGTVLTGELFF
TRBJ2-7 TRBV11-2 TRBD1 14 . TGTGCCAGCAGCTTGGGACAGGTCGTCTACGAGCAGTACTTC CASSLGQVVYEQYF
TRBJ2-2 TRBV24-1 . 15 . TGTGCCACCAGTGGGAGTACCCCCAACACCGGGGAGCTGTTTTTT CATSGSTPNTGELFF
TRBJ1-1 TRBV3-1/TRBV3-2 TRBD1 13 . TGTGCCAGCAGCCAAGATCGGACAGGGGCAGCTTTCTTT CASSQDRTGAAFF
TRBJ2-3 TRBV11-2 . 14 . TGTGCCAGCAGCTTAGTCGACAGCGCAGATACGCAGTATTTT CASSLVDSADTQYF
TRBJ2-7 TRBV24-1 . 13 . TGTGCCACCAGTGATTTTACGGGTGGGGAGCAGTACTTC CATSDFTGGEQYF
TRBJ2-2 TRBV7-3 . 15 . TGTGCCAGCAGTCCGGGAGGGGGCTACACCGGGGAGCTGTTTTTT CASSPGGGYTGELFF
TRBJ2-7 TRBV23-1 TRBD2 15 . TGCGCCAGCAGTCAGGGGGGGACCGGTCTTTACGAGCAGTACTTC CASSQGGTGLYEQYF
TRBJ2-7 TRBV19 TRBD2 17 . TGTGCCAGTAGTAGCGGACTAGCGGGAGGAATCTCCTACGAGCAGTACTTC CASSSGLAGGISYEQYF
TRBJ1-2 TRBV6-5 . 16 . TGTGCCAGCAGTTACTCGTCCAGGTTTTTAAACTATGGCTACACCTTC CASSYSSRFLNYGYTF
TRBJ1-4 TRBV2 . 13 . TGTGCCAGCAGTGCTGAAACGGGTGAAAAACTGTTTTTT CASSAETGEKLFF
TRBJ2-7 TRBV7-9 TRBD1 16 once TGTGCCAGCAGCTCGACAGGGGCGCAATGGGCCTACGAGCAGTACTTC CASSSTGAQWAYEQYF
TRBJ1-4 TRBV19 . 13 once TGTGCCAGTAGTATTGAGGCTAATGAAAAACTGTTTTTT CASSIEANEKLFF
TRBJ2-1 TRBV11-2 . 16 . TGTGCCAGCAGCTTTTATGCGGTCAGCTCCTACAATGAGCAGTTCTTC CASSFYAVSSYNEQFF
TRBJ1-6 TRBV2 . 15 . TGTGCCAGCAGGGACTCGGGTCGGGGTAATTCACCCCTCCACTTT CASRDSGRGNSPLHF
TRBJ1-4 TRBV4-2 TRBD1 15 . TGTGCCAGCAGCCCAAGGACAGGGAGGGATGAAAAACTGTTTTTT CASSPRTGRDEKLFF
TRBJ2-6 TRBV28 . 18 . TGTGCCAGCAGTTTCTTAGGAGGCGGTGTAACTGGGGCCAACGTCCTGACTTTC CASSFLGGGVTGANVLTF
TRBJ2-7 TRBV13 . 16 . TGTGCCAGCAGCTTTAGCTTCGACAGCTACTCCTACGAGCAGTACTTC CASSFSFDSYSYEQYF
TRBJ1-2 TRBV19 . 13 . TGTGCCAGTAGTAACAGGGAAAACTATGGCTACACCTTC CASSNRENYGYTF
TRBJ2-1 TRBV2 . 13 . TGTGCCAGCAAGACGGGGGCCTACAATGAGCAGTTCTTC CASKTGAYNEQFF
TRBJ2-5 TRBV28 . 13 . TGTGCCAGCAGTAAACTAGTACAAGAGACCCAGTACTTC CASSKLVQETQYF
TRBJ1-2 TRBV19 . 15 . TGTGCCAGTAGTTTCCGACAGGAGTCTAACTATGGCTACACCTTC CASSFRQESNYGYTF
TRBJ1-4 TRBV7-9 . 16 once TGTGCCAGCAGCTTAGCGGTTGGGAGTCAGAATGAAAAACTGTTTTTT CASSLAVGSQNEKLFF
TRBJ1-3 TRBV15 . 15 . TGTGCCACCAGCAGAGATTTGGCATCCGGAAACACCATATATTTT CATSRDLASGNTIYF
TRBJ2-1 TRBV15 TRBD2 17 . TGTGCCACCAGCAAAAAGTTAGCGGGAGGGCCGGACAATGAGCAGTTCTTC CATSKKLAGGPDNEQFF
TRBJ2-1 TRBV5-1 TRBD2 15 once TGCGCCAGCAGCTTGGGCCTAGCGGGAGTCAATGAGCAGTTCTTC CASSLGLAGVNEQFF
TRBJ1-6 TRBV28 . 13 few TGTGCCAGCAGGGAAGGTGGAGCCGAGACCCTCCACTTT CASREGGAETLHF
TRBJ2-7 TRBV24-1 . 13 . TGTGCCACCAGTGATAGTAGCTCCTACGAGCAGTACTTC CATSDSSSYEQYF
TRBJ2-3 TRBV19 TRBD2 17 . TGTGCCAGTAGTATAGAGGGCGGGGGGACATACACAGATACGCAGTATTTT CASSIEGGGTYTDTQYF
TRBJ2-1 TRBV5-1 TRBD1 15 . TGCGCCAGCAGCTCCGGGACAGAGGGCGTGAATGAGCAGTTCTTC CASSSGTEGVNEQFF
TRBJ2-2 TRBV3-1/TRBV3-2 . 16 . TGTGCCAGCAGCCAAGAAGTTAGCGTGAACACCGGGGAGCTGTTTTTT CASSQEVSVNTGELFF
TRBJ2-3 TRBV9 . 16 . TGTGCCAGCAGCCTGGAGTGGGGGACTCGAACAGATACGCAGTATTTT CASSLEWGTRTDTQYF
TRBJ1-2 TRBV5-4 . 15 . TGTGCCAGCAGCTCCACGACACAGGGTAACTATGGCTACACCTTC CASSSTTQGNYGYTF
TRBJ2-1 TRBV5-4 . 17 . TGTGCCAGCAGCTTGGCCGCGGGTCCTGTTTCCTACAATGAGCAGTTCTTC CASSLAAGPVSYNEQFF